This T cell receptor (beta chain) was documented in a study of T cell repertoires in cytomegalovirus infection. Study details: Shared public TCR beta signatures pointed to both CMV infection and a matching HLA type. General study points: There were carriers of CMV plus the relevant HLA, and cumulative public TCR beta family frequency identified them. The study found HLA-C-restricted CMV-specific TCR beta clonotypes dominating the ex vivo response.

TCRdb redid the calling of the reads with MiXCR, one entry per CDR3 protein. Found here are some 220,000 distinct CDR3 sequences, 5% to 8.5% of them singletons; the top ten hold about 6%. CDR1 DFQATT and CDR2 SNEGSKA come from the germline V gene (reference sequence). The V and J ends lost 5 bases and 6 bases, in that order; junction bases with no gene match: 4. The CDR3 loop spans 13 amino acids. This clonotype was seen many times. As yet, its antigen is unknown. The V and J genes are TRBV20-1 and TRBJ2-1; 10 bases align to TRBD1. This TCR was sampled from a human donor in good health (CMV status not recorded). Some clones in this sample may be carry-over from other donors' samples. Sequenced material: PBMCs. CDR3 sequence (DNA): TGCAGTGCTCGGGGACAGGGGATCAATGAGCAGTTCTTC. Translated, it gives CSARGQGINEQFF.